The 25 T cell receptor beta chains reported below all come from one sample, sequenced in a study of blood T cell repertoires in COVID-19. Produced via immunoSEQ multiplex PCR; TCRdb's table is partial and in-frame only. The sample has 150,000 to 200,000 clones, around 84% seen once; the top ten hold about an eighth. The sequencing sample was made of peripheral blood. The receptors derive from a man under 40 with active or convalescent COVID-19.

This chain uses TRBV5-1 with TRBJ2-2, with 7 bases aligning to TRBD2. The CDR3 length is 15 residues. Trimming took 4 bases from V and 2 from J; bases not matched to a gene: 5. The V gene's germline CDR1 is SGHRS and CDR2 YFSETQ. The chain's CDR3 is CASSPGTTNTGELFF. The CDR3 DNA reads TGCGCCAGCAGCCCCGGGACTACCAACACCGGGGAGCTGTTTTTT.

This clone was recorded only once. The V gene is TRBV2, the J gene TRBJ1-5, with 7 bases matching TRBD1. Germline V lookup: CDR1 SNHLY, CDR2 FYNNEI. The V and J ends lost 7 bases and 1 base, in that order; junction bases with no gene match: 4. The CDR3 is 14 residues long. The CDR3 bases are TGTGCCAGCAATCCGGACAGGAGCAATCAGCCCCAGCATTTT. It is translated as CASNPDRSNQPQHF.

In this sample, this clone turned up once. The chain uses TRBV12-3 or TRBV12-4 and TRBJ2-1, with a possible D match to TRBD2 (5 bases). V lost 3 bases and J lost 8, with 11 bases in between. This CDR3 comprises 13 residues. As DNA, the CDR3 is TGTGCCAGCAGTTTCCAAGCGGCTTATGAGCAGTTCTTC. It translates to CASSFQAAYEQFF.

The count of this clone is one. J is TRBJ1-1 and V is TRBV2; the D is unclear. The germline V gene encodes CDR1 SNHLY and CDR2 FYNNEI. CDR3 length: 14 residues. V dropped 8 bases and J dropped 3 bases, with 16 bases sitting between them. This chain's CDR3 is CASVKGVSDTEAFF. The CDR3 nucleotides read TGTGCCAGCGTAAAGGGAGTTTCGGACACTGAAGCTTTCTTT. Based on the CDR3 plus reference TRBV2 and TRBJ1-1, the full variable domain is EPEVTQTPSHQVTQMGQEVILRCVPISNHLYFYWYRQILGQKVEFLVSFYNNEISEKSEIFDDQFSVERPDGSNFTLKIRSTKLEDSAMYFCASVKGVSDTEAFFGQGTRLTVV.

V usage is TRBV7-2 and J usage is TRBJ1-2, with TRBD1 matching over 8 bases. V shed 4 bases, J shed 5 bases, and the junction held 9 bases outside the gene matches. From germline, CDR1 is SGHTA and CDR2 FQGNSA. The CDR3 length is 15 residues. CDR3 in DNA: TGTGCCAGCAGCTCAAGCCTCGGACAGGGATATGGCTACACCTTC. Its protein is CASSSSLGQGYGYTF.

The chain combines TRBV10-2 with TRBJ2-7, with 8 bases lining up with TRBD1. V lost 0 bases and J lost 1; bases outside the gene matches: 17. The CDR3 length is 20 residues. Germline V gives CDR1 WSHSY, CDR2 SAAADI. The chain's CDR3 is CASSESELDRVRRRSYEQYV. CDR3 DNA sequence: TGCGCCAGCAGTGAGTCGGAGTTGGACAGGGTGAGGCGGCGGTCCTACGAGCAGTACGTC.

This rearrangement joins TRBV7-9 to TRBJ1-3; TRBD1 is a possible D gene (5 bases). The CDR3 runs 14 residues. The germline gives CDR1 SEHNR, CDR2 FQNEAQ (reference sequence). Trimming removed 1 base at V and 8 bases at J, with 12 bases between. CDR3 bases: TGTGCCAGCAGCTTAGGCCTCCCGGGGGACACCATATATTTT. Translation gives CASSLGLPGDTIYF.

The chain is built from TRBV5-6 and TRBJ1-2, with a weak D call TRBD1 (6 bases). The CDR3 has 14 residues. CDR1 and CDR2 from the germline V gene are SGHDT and YYEEEE. Trimming removed 1 base from V and 4 bases from J, with 11 bases in between. CDR3 DNA: TGTGCCAGCAGCTTGCCCGGACAGCTCTATGGCTACACCTTC. Protein sequence: CASSLPGQLYGYTF.

There are a few counts of this clone. The rearrangement uses TRBV2 and TRBJ2-7; D is undetermined. This CDR3 region has 13 residues. V was pared by 2 bases and J by 0 bases, with 5 bases between. From germline, CDR1 is SNHLY and CDR2 FYNNEI. The CDR3 loop is CASSERSSYEQYF. CDR3 in DNA: TGTGCCAGCAGTGAAAGGAGCTCCTACGAGCAGTACTTC.

The genes are TRBV7-2 and TRBJ2-7, with D possibly TRBD1 on 6 matching bases. The CDR3 runs 15 residues. Germline V gives CDR1 SGHTA, CDR2 FQGNSA. Trimming took 1 base from V and 3 from J, leaving 13 bases between them. The CDR3 region is CASSLGGGVIYEQYF. The CDR3 DNA sequence: TGTGCCAGCAGCTTAGGAGGGGGAGTTATCTACGAGCAGTACTTC.

A note on this clone: The same CDR3 is also encoded by other DNA sequences in this sample. The CDR3 region is CASSFRGETQYF. For the CDR3, the DNA is TGTGCCAGCAGCTTTAGGGGCGAGACCCAGTACTTC. V and J are TRBV7-9 and TRBJ2-5; weak D call: TRBD1 (5 bases). Germline V gene sequence: CDR1 SEHNR, CDR2 FQNEAQ (reference sequence). V shed 3 bases and J shed 5 bases, with 7 bases lying between them. This CDR3 spans 12 amino acids.

The V and J genes are TRBV28 and TRBJ1-2; a weak D match, TRBD1 (6 bases). This CDR3 comprises 15 residues. CDR1 is MDHEN and CDR2 is SYDVKM in the germline V gene. V dropped 5 bases and J dropped 1 base, with 14 bases sitting between them. The CDR3 protein is CASSTPGHNNYGYTF. Here the CDR3 DNA reads TGTGCCAGCAGTACACCGGGACATAATAACTATGGCTACACCTTC.

In its sample, this clone was seen many times. V is TRBV4-1 and J is TRBJ2-7; 7 bases are a match to TRBD2. This CDR3 spans 13 amino acids. The V segment lost 1 base and the J segment 5 bases; nucleotides outside the gene matches: 2. Germline CDR1 reads MGHRA; CDR2 reads YSYEKL. The CDR3 region is CASSQVGGNEQYV. CDR3 nucleotides: TGCGCCAGCAGCCAAGTGGGGGGGAACGAGCAGTACGTC.

In this sample, this clone turned up once. The chain uses TRBV7-9 and TRBJ1-6, with 8 bases fitting TRBD1. In germline, CDR1 is SEHNR, CDR2 FQNEAQ (reference sequence). The CDR3 consists of 14 residues. The V segment lost 4 bases and the J segment 8 bases; nucleotides outside the gene matches: 4. This CDR3 is CASSSQGVYSPLHF. CDR3 nucleotides: TGTGCCAGCAGCTCACAGGGGGTGTATTCACCCCTCCACTTT.

The rearrangement uses TRBV2 and TRBJ2-7; the match to TRBD2 covers 8 bases. Looked up from germline, CDR1 is SNHLY and CDR2 is FYNNEI. V lost 6 bases, J lost 2 bases, and 9 bases stayed unmatched. The CDR3 runs to 15 residues. CDR3 sequence: CASREPGLVAYEQYF. For the CDR3, the DNA is TGTGCCAGCAGGGAACCGGGACTAGTCGCCTACGAGCAGTACTTC.

This clone has ten or more counts. Here the CDR3 DNA reads TGCGCCAGCAGTGGTCGGGGGGGCACCGGGGAGCTGTTTTTT. Translating it yields CASSGRGGTGELFF. The chain carries TRBV23-1 and TRBJ2-2; 8 bases are shared with TRBD2. TRBV23-1 is known as an ORF, though its function is uncertain. The CDR3 has 14 amino acids. V was pared by 5 bases and J by 4 bases, with 3 bases of the junction left unmatched.

The chain carries TRBV19 and TRBJ2-7; 7 nucleotides match TRBD1. Germline V gene data show CDR1 as LNHDA and CDR2 as SQIVND (reference sequence). This CDR3 contains 15 residues. V trimming: 9 bases; J trimming: 5 bases; junction bases outside the gene matches: 16. CDR3 DNA sequence: TGTGCCAGCTTAAAGGGGGCTGTCTTCCTGAACGAGCAGTACTTC. Amino acid sequence: CASLKGAVFLNEQYF.

This clone has a handful of counts. The J gene is TRBJ1-1, the V gene TRBV7-2, with 7 bases lining up with TRBD1. Trimming at V came to 5 bases and at J to 1 base, leaving 1 base not matched to a gene. Germline CDR1 SGHTA, CDR2 FQGNSA. This CDR3 is 13 amino acids long. CDR3 DNA sequence: TGTGCCAGCAGCAGACAGGGGAACACTGAAGCTTTCTTT. The encoded protein is CASSRQGNTEAFF.

This rearrangement joins TRBV6-6 to TRBJ2-5; TRBD2 matches at 7 bases. The CDR3 totals 18 residues. V was clipped by 5 bases and J by 1 base; unmatched bases: 16. Germline values: CDR1 MNHNY, CDR2 SVGAGI (reference sequence). The CDR3: CASSQDLEGGSFQETQYF. The CDR3 DNA reads as TGTGCCAGCAGTCAGGACCTGGAGGGCGGGAGCTTCCAAGAGACCCAGTACTTC.

The gene calls are TRBV6-2 or TRBV6-3 and TRBJ2-7; 11 bases are a match to TRBD2. There are 16 residues in the CDR3. Germline values: CDR1 MNHEY, CDR2 SVGEGT. The V gene end was trimmed by 2 bases and the J gene end by 1 base; junction bases not matched to a gene: 4. The DNA of the CDR3 is TGTGCCAGCAGTTACCGGGGGACTAGCGGTTCCTACGAGCAGTACTTC. It codes for CASSYRGTSGSYEQYF.

V gene TRBV27 combines with J gene TRBJ1-1; TRBD1 aligns across 10 bases. The length of the CDR3 is 14 residues. Per the germline V gene, CDR1 is MNHEY and CDR2 is SMNVEV (reference sequence). V was clipped by 6 bases and J by 0 bases; unmatched bases: 1. Written as DNA, the CDR3 is TGTGCCAGCAGGGGACAGGGGATGAACACTGAAGCTTTCTTT. This translates into CASRGQGMNTEAFF.

V gene TRBV11-3 combines with J gene TRBJ2-1; 10 bases map to TRBD2. V lost 1 base and J lost 5; bases outside the gene matches: 8. The V gene's germline CDR1 is SGHNT and CDR2 YENEEA. This CDR3 is 17 amino acids long. The CDR3 DNA follows: TGTGCCAGCAGCTTAGTGATGGGGACTAGCGAGAACAATGAGCAGTTCTTC. Translated, it gives CASSLVMGTSENNEQFF.

The genes are TRBV29-1 and TRBJ1-2; D remains unclear. CDR1 and CDR2 (germline): SQVTM, ANQGSEA. The V end was cut by 3 bases, the J end by 4 bases, with 12 bases between. The length of the CDR3 is 13 residues. In nucleotides, the CDR3 is TGCAGCGTTGAGGAGGAATATGGCTATGGCTACACCTTC. Protein: CSVEEEYGYGYTF.

V and J are TRBV30 and TRBJ2-6; D might be TRBD2 (5 bases). Trimming left V 3 bases short and J 4 bases short, with 10 bases between. The CDR3 consists of 14 residues. Germline assignment: CDR1 GTSNPN and CDR2 SVGIG (reference sequence). Here the CDR3 reads CAWRPGGGANVLTF. CDR3 nucleotide sequence: TGTGCCTGGAGACCAGGCGGGGGGGCCAACGTCCTGACTTTC.

The rearrangement links TRBV15 to TRBJ1-1; 11 nucleotides align to TRBD1. Germline CDR1 reads LNHNV; CDR2 reads YYDKDF (reference sequence). V shed 3 bases and J 4 bases; nucleotides not matched to a gene: 4. This CDR3 has 15 residues. The CDR3 reads CATSRRGTGGTEAFF. The CDR3 DNA sequence: TGTGCCACCAGCAGGCGGGGGACAGGGGGCACTGAAGCTTTCTTT.